This T cell receptor (beta chain) was sequenced during a study of lymphopenia after photon versus proton radiotherapy. Study-level points and caveats: Survival link was tested only in deceased patients; proton benefit remains a possibility. Post-nadir TCR diversity decline inversely tracked overall survival among those who died. Relative stability marked proton patients; photon patients lost diversity and naive cells. After lymphocyte nadir, photon-treated repertoires showed oligoclonal expansion, especially CD8+ Temra.

The V gene lost 5 bases and the J gene lost 2 bases, with 6 bases spanning the gap. CDR1 MNHNS and CDR2 SASEGT come from the germline V gene. The CDR3 contains 12 residues. Remarks on this clone: Its antigen is unknown.

Assay used: immunoSEQ multiplex PCR; TCRdb lists only in-frame clones, some missing. The sample contains about 12,000 clones, 89% of which appear only once. This sample comprised peripheral blood, obtained from a patient treated with proton-based radiotherapy. This sequence originates from a man in his fifties or sixties with pancreatic cancer. The J gene is TRBJ1-2, the V gene TRBV6-1; D might be TRBD1 (6 bases). The CDR3 DNA sequence: TGTGCCAGCAGTCAGGGGAACTATGGCTACACCTTC. Encoded protein: CASSQGNYGYTF.